Below are 18 T cell receptor beta chains sequenced from a single sample in a study of T cell repertoires in cytomegalovirus infection. TCRdb re-called the reads with MiXCR, one entry per CDR3 protein. The sample lists hundreds of thousands of distinct CDR3 sequences; over 15% were seen once. Sequencing input: PBMCs. The receptor source for this set is a human donor in good health (CMV status not recorded). Some clones in this sample may be carry-over from other donors' samples.

This clonotype was detected a few times. The V and J genes are TRBV7-9 and TRBJ2-7; no definite D call. Trimming shortened V by 4 bases and J by 4 bases, and 8 bases separated the two germline ends. This CDR3 is 12 amino acids long. The V gene's germline CDR1 is SEHNR and CDR2 FQNEAQ (reference sequence). The CDR3 loop reads CASSYYPYEQYF. The CDR3 DNA sequence: TGTGCCAGCAGCTATTACCCTTACGAGCAGTACTTC.

This clonotype has ten or more counts. This sequence joins TRBV12-3 or TRBV12-4 and TRBJ1-1, with D unclear. The CDR3 has 14 amino acids. V gave up 5 bases and J gave up 0 bases, with 10 bases separating them. This CDR3 is CASSGWAMNTEAFF. CDR3 sequence (DNA): TGTGCCAGCAGTGGCTGGGCGATGAACACTGAAGCTTTCTTT.

The genes are TRBV18 and TRBJ2-5; 9 nucleotides line up with TRBD2. The CDR3 contains 16 residues. V lost 0 bases to trimming and J lost 1 base; unmatched junction nucleotides: 3. Germline V lookup: CDR1 KGHSH, CDR2 LQKENI. The CDR3 DNA reads TGTGCCAGCTCACCACCCCAGCGGGGGGCCCAAGAGACCCAGTACTTC. It translates to CASSPPQRGAQETQYF.

The rearrangement uses TRBV7-2 and TRBJ2-2; 10 nucleotides align to TRBD1. The germline V gene encodes CDR1 SGHTA and CDR2 FQGNSA. The CDR3 totals 16 residues. The V segment lost 6 bases and the J segment 5 bases; nucleotides outside the gene matches: 9. In DNA, the CDR3 is TGTGCCAGCAGTCAGTGGGGACAGGGGATTACCGGGGAGCTGTTTTTT. Its protein product is CASSQWGQGITGELFF.

This clonotype appeared many times. The rearrangement uses TRBV7-9 and TRBJ2-7; D gene uncertain. Trimming took off 3 bases at V and 3 bases at J, with 6 bases between the two ends. This CDR3 contains 12 residues. Per the germline V gene, CDR1 is SEHNR and CDR2 is FQNEAQ (reference sequence). The CDR3 nucleotides are TGTGCCAGCAGCTTTCTAGACTACGAGCAGTACTTC. Its translation is CASSFLDYEQYF.

Of note for this clonotype: A much larger clone differs from this one at a single base, so this may be a read error. V usage is TRBV7-2 and J usage is TRBJ1-3, with D possibly matching TRBD1 (5 bases). This CDR3 region has 14 residues. V was clipped by 8 bases and J by 2 bases, with 13 bases between them. The germline gives CDR1 SGHTA, CDR2 FQGNSA. CDR3 bases: TGTGCCAGCGGCGCGCGGGACCCTGGAAACACCATATATTTT. Residues: CASGARDPGNTIYF.

The genes are TRBV5-1 and TRBJ1-6; D ambiguous. The V end was cut by 4 bases, the J end by 8 bases, with 19 bases between. The CDR3 has 16 residues. Looked up from germline, CDR1 is SGHRS and CDR2 is YFSETQ. DNA of the CDR3: TGCGCCAGCAGCCTACGTCGGCAGGATCAAGATTCACCCCTCCACTTT. It specifies CASSLRRQDQDSPLHF.

The gene calls are TRBV7-2 and TRBJ2-5, with no clear D. CDR3 length equals 15 residues. Trimming stripped 0 bases from V and 4 bases from J, with 12 bases between. Germline CDR1 reads SGHTA; CDR2 reads FQGNSA. This CDR3 is CASSLASRPPETQYF. Written as DNA, the CDR3 is TGTGCCAGCAGCTTAGCCTCCAGGCCCCCAGAGACCCAGTACTTC. Using reference TRBV7-2 and TRBJ2-5 for the parts outside the CDR3, the full variable domain is GAGVSQSPSNKVTEKGKDVELRCDPISGHTALYWYRQSLGQGLEFLIYFQGNSAPDKSGLPSDRFSAERTGGSVSTLTIQRTQQEDSAVYLCASSLASRPPETQYFGPGTRLLVL.

In its sample, this clonotype was seen a few times. The J gene is TRBJ2-1, the V gene TRBV7-9; D unclear. Germline CDR1 SEHNR, CDR2 FQNEAQ (reference sequence). CDR3 length equals 13 residues. The ends were cut back, 2 bases at V and 15 bases at J, with 17 bases in the middle. CDR3 bases: TGTGCCAGCAGCTTAAGGGAAGCAACTCCTCCGTTCTTC. Its protein is CASSLREATPPFF.

This clonotype was seen only a few times. The gene calls are TRBV27 and TRBJ2-7, with a weak D call TRBD1 (6 bases). V dropped 5 bases and J dropped 7 bases, with 15 bases sitting between them. The CDR3 contains 13 residues. Germline CDR1 reads MNHEY; CDR2 reads SMNVEV (reference sequence). Here the CDR3 reads CASSLRGLREQYF. CDR3 nucleotides: TGTGCCAGCAGTCTCAGGGGCCTGCGGGAGCAGTACTTC.

The CDR3 nucleotides are TGTGCCAGCATCAGGGGGATGGATCAGCCCCAGCATTTT. It encodes CASIRGMDQPQHF. The J gene is TRBJ1-5, the V gene TRBV2; 7 bases are a match to TRBD1. This CDR3 contains 13 residues. Germline V CDR1 and CDR2: SNHLY, FYNNEI. Losses at the gene ends were 7 bases for V and 5 bases for J; bases not matched to a gene: 5.

This clonotype was picked up many times. The rearrangement joins TRBV27 to TRBJ2-1; D could derive from TRBD1 or TRBD2 (5 bases each). Trimming left V 4 bases short and J 3 bases short, with 13 bases between. This CDR3 is built from 15 residues. Germline V gene data show CDR1 as MNHEY and CDR2 as SMNVEV (reference sequence). The CDR3 DNA reads as TGTGCCAGCAGTTCGGGGACCGATATCTACAATGAGCAGTTCTTC. This codes for CASSSGTDIYNEQFF.

The chain joins TRBV27 to TRBJ1-6, with 8 bases matching TRBD1. This CDR3 is 13 amino acids long. V gave up 4 bases and J gave up 10 bases; unmatched junction bases: 3. The germline V gene has CDR1 MNHEY and CDR2 SMNVEV (reference sequence). Here the CDR3 reads CASSSWTGSPLHF. For the CDR3, the DNA is TGTGCCAGCAGTTCCTGGACAGGGTCACCCCTCCACTTT.

The chain couples TRBV6-2 or TRBV6-3 to TRBJ2-5; 13 bases line up with TRBD2. The CDR3 length is 16 residues. The germline CDR1 and CDR2 sequences are MNHEY and SVGEGT. J lost 6 bases, V lost 1 base, and 5 bases had no gene match. CDR3 residues: CASSYWTSGRGKTQYF. The CDR3, as DNA: TGTGCCAGCAGTTACTGGACTAGCGGGAGAGGAAAGACCCAGTACTTC.

The CDR3 sequence is CASSPLVGEQFF. The CDR3 DNA sequence: TGTGCCAGCAGTCCGCTAGTGGGTGAGCAGTTCTTC. V is TRBV6-2 or TRBV6-3 and J is TRBJ2-1; D is unresolved. The CDR3 covers 12 residues. Germline CDR1 and CDR2: MNHEY and SVGEGT. V lost 5 bases and J lost 9, with 11 bases in between.

The gene calls are TRBV11-2 and TRBJ2-5; D tentatively reads TRBD1 or TRBD2 (5 bases each). Germline V gives CDR1 SGHAT, CDR2 FQNNGV. The CDR3 runs to 18 residues. V was trimmed by 5 bases and J by 2 bases, leaving 24 bases between them. The CDR3 sequence: CASSTPTIVGTGQETQYF. The DNA of the CDR3 is TGTGCCAGCAGCACGCCGACTATTGTGGGGACGGGGCAAGAGACCCAGTACTTC.

The V gene is TRBV2, the J gene TRBJ2-1; 7 nucleotides line up with TRBD2. The CDR3 is made up of 16 amino acids. Per the germline V gene, CDR1 is SNHLY and CDR2 is FYNNEI. Losses at the gene ends were 5 bases for V and 6 bases for J; bases not matched to a gene: 13. CDR3 coding DNA: TGTGCCAGCAGTCCTCTAGGGTCGGGAGGACGCAATGAGCAGTTCTTC. Its translation is CASSPLGSGGRNEQFF.

The rearrangement joins TRBV29-1 to TRBJ2-7; 11 bases fit TRBD1. From germline, CDR1 is SQVTM and CDR2 ANQGSEA. Germline trimming cut 7 bases from V and 4 bases from J; bases unmatched to any gene: 6. There are 13 residues in the CDR3. The DNA of the CDR3 is TGCAGCGCCCGGACAGGGGGCCTTTACGAGCAGTACTTC. Translation: CSARTGGLYEQYF.